The rows below give T cell receptor beta chains drawn from one sample of a study of blood T cell repertoires in COVID-19. Sequencing used immunoSEQ multiplex PCR; TCRdb keeps in-frame clones, though not all of them. The table has approximately 470,000 clones, approximately 90% seen once. The sequenced sample was PBMCs or T cells enriched from blood (not recorded which). The receptors here all came from a woman aged 18-30 years who had recovered from COVID-19. CDR3s include the opening cysteine and the closing phenylalanine or tryptophan. A D gene is named only where the DNA matches it firmly.

J | V | D | length | CDR3
TRBJ1-1 | TRBV19 | . | 14 | CASTKSGGSTEAFF
TRBJ2-7 | TRBV27 | . | 14 | CASSLSGGMGEQYF
TRBJ2-1 | TRBV7-6 | . | 14 | CASSPGISYNEQFF
TRBJ1-4 | TRBV7-6 | TRBD1 | 16 | CASSLVLDRGQEKLFF
TRBJ1-1 | TRBV30 | . | 15 | CAWSVRYTTNTEAFF
TRBJ1-6 | TRBV2 | . | 15 | CASSEAGGTNSPLHF
TRBJ1-4 | TRBV18 | TRBD1 | 15 | CASSPQGGLGEKLFF
TRBJ2-5 | TRBV7-2 | . | 16 | CASSSPDRTRQETQYF
TRBJ1-2 | TRBV7-2 | . | 14 | CASSLMGARNGYTF
TRBJ1-1 | TRBV5-6 | TRBD1 | 16 | CASSLRTGGLGTEAFF
TRBJ2-3 | TRBV6-5 | . | 14 | CASSPNGGTDTQYF
TRBJ2-5 | TRBV5-1 | . | 15 | CASSPLQGWEETQYF
TRBJ1-5 | TRBV28 | . | 16 | CASSPGSGYSNQPQHF
TRBJ2-2 | TRBV7-9 | . | 17 | CASSAISVLFNTGELFF
TRBJ1-1 | TRBV2 | . | 14 | CASRMGHLNTEAFF
TRBJ2-2 | TRBV5-1 | . | 12 | CASSFLNGELFF
TRBJ1-2 | TRBV10-2 | . | 14 | CASSEYRGGYGYTF
TRBJ2-5 | TRBV7-2 | TRBD2 | 16 | CASSLGLAGGEETQYF
TRBJ1-4 | TRBV5-1 | . | 12 | CASSLYGEKLFF
TRBJ2-7 | TRBV3-1/TRBV3-2 | . | 15 | CASSQEWPSSYEQYF
TRBJ2-3 | TRBV2 | . | 14 | CASSVGDTTDTQYF
TRBJ2-3 | TRBV5-8 | TRBD2 | 14 | CASSLRSGGDTQYF
TRBJ2-7 | TRBV5-1 | . | 15 | CASSTLPRGSYEQYF
TRBJ1-1 | TRBV6-5 | . | 14 | CASSSPPGSTEAFF
TRBJ1-2 | TRBV30 | . | 12 | CAWIGPGDGYTF
TRBJ1-5 | TRBV19 | . | 13 | CASGATSNQPQHF
TRBJ2-7 | TRBV29-1 | TRBD1 | 14 | CSVAQGASSYEQYF
TRBJ2-2 | TRBV5-4 | . | 14 | CASSSGTLTGELLF
TRBJ1-1 | TRBV5-1 | . | 15 | CASSFLGGADTEAFF
TRBJ2-3 | TRBV14 | TRBD2 | 15 | CASSKVGGNTDTQYF
TRBJ2-7 | TRBV2 | . | 12 | CATRQSDYEQYF
TRBJ2-1 | TRBV6-5 | . | 15 | CASSQRAGVYNEQFF
TRBJ2-1 | TRBV7-3 | . | 15 | CASSPRGVLYNEQFF
TRBJ1-1 | TRBV27 | TRBD1 | 14 | CASSPGGALTEAFF
TRBJ1-1 | TRBV12-5 | TRBD1 | 15 | CASGLVTQGATEAFF
TRBJ2-7 | TRBV27 | TRBD1 | 16 | CASSLWGQGASYEQYF
TRBJ2-5 | TRBV9 | TRBD2 | 16 | CASSVAGAGGRETQYF
TRBJ2-5 | TRBV5-4 | TRBD2 | 16 | CASSLARTGGRETQYF
TRBJ1-1 | TRBV11-1 | . | 16 | CASSLFQRDGGTEAFF
TRBJ2-7 | TRBV18 | TRBD1 | 16 | CASSPMWDRGVHEQYF
TRBJ1-2 | TRBV3-1/TRBV3-2 | . | 15 | CASSPREGLHYGYTF
TRBJ1-6 | TRBV2 | TRBD1 | 14 | CASRPTGNNSPLHF
TRBJ2-5 | TRBV24-1 | TRBD2 | 15 | CATSDPSGEQETQYF
TRBJ1-1 | TRBV10-3 | . | 12 | CAISPRDTEAFF
TRBJ2-2 | TRBV5-1 | TRBD1 | 15 | CASSWDRGQTGELFF
TRBJ1-1 | TRBV5-8 | . | 14 | CASSLESLSREAFF
TRBJ2-3 | TRBV5-1 | . | 15 | CASSSPEGRGDTQYF